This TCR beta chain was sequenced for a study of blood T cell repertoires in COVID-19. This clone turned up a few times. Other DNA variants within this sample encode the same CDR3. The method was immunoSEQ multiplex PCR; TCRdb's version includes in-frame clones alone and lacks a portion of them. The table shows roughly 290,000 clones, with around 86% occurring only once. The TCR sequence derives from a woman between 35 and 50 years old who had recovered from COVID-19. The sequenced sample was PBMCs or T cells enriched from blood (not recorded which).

For the CDR3, the DNA is TGTGCCAGCAGCTCGGGACAGGCGAACACTGAAGCTTTCTTT. Amino acid sequence: CASSSGQANTEAFF. The J gene is TRBJ1-1, the V gene TRBV7-9, with 8 nucleotides matching TRBD1. The trim removed 4 bases at V and 1 base at J, leaving 2 bases unmatched. Germline V gene sequence: CDR1 SEHNR, CDR2 FQNEAQ (reference sequence). The CDR3 totals 14 residues.